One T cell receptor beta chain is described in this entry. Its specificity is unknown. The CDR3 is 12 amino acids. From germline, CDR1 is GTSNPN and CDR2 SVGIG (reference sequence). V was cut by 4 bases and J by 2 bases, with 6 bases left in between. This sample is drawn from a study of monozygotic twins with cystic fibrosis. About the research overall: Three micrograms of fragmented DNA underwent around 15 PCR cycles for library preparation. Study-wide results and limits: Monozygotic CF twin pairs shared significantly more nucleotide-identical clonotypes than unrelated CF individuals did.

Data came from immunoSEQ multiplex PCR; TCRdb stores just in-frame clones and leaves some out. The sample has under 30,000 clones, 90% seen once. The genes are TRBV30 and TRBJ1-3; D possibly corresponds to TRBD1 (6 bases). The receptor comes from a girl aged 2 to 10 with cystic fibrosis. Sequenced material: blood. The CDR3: CAWTGAGNTIYF. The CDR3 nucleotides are TGTGCCTGGACAGGGGCTGGAAACACCATATATTTT.